The sequence of this T cell receptor (beta chain) was determined in a study of Ad26.COV2.S vaccination and SARS-CoV-2 variants (dated by TCRdb to the early 2020s). Turning to the overall study: Donors in the vaccine arm were drawn from COV1001, a multicentre, randomized, double-blind, placebo-controlled phase I-IIa trial testing Ad26.COV2.S in healthy adults. Trial participants were randomized into five groups of five: low-dose or high-dose Ad26.COV2.S given once or twice, or placebo on both occasions. Investigators remained blinded to trial group allocation during experiments and outcome assessment. Ad26.COV2.S was given intramuscularly at 5x10^10 or 1x10^11 viral particles, as a single shot or as two shots 56 days apart. The TCR-sequenced set comprised approximately 30 samples: some 20 Ad26.COV2.S vaccine recipients, 5 placebo recipients and 8 SARS-CoV-2 convalescent individuals. Sequencing of the TCRbeta repertoire served to evaluate the specificity and breadth of SARS-CoV-2-reactive T cell receptors following Ad26.COV2.S vaccination. General findings and caveats noted by the study authors: Spike-specific TCR breadth was higher in Ad26.COV2.S recipients than in placebo recipients (P = 0.0014). After vaccination, spike-specific CD8+ and CD4+ T cell responses were reported to show substantial breadth. Comparable non-spike TCR breadth was observed between vaccine and placebo recipients, consistent with only spike being contained in the vaccine. The authors noted that the TCR breadth and depth analyses may have underestimated total T cell responses. The study was not powered to compare responses between vaccine doses or regimens.

The treatment or condition label corresponds to: some 20 received Ad26.COV2.S at low or high dose, single or two shots; roughly five received placebo; per-sample allocation not given. Repertoires of vaccine and placebo recipients were sequenced from samples taken on day 63 after the first injection. Between 29 July and 7 August 2020, Cohort 1b enrolled 25 adults aged 18-55 years at one site in Boston, USA. Ad26.COV2.S was a replication-incompetent adenovirus type 26 vector that expressed a prefusion-stabilized SARS-CoV-2 spike protein derived from the original Wuhan strain. The immunoSEQ Assay was the method used to sequence TCRbeta CDR3 regions. After extraction, genomic DNA underwent amplification by bias-controlled multiplex PCR, followed by high-throughput sequencing. In the source study's methods: To quantify the absolute abundance of each unique TCRbeta CDR3 region, sequences were collapsed and filtered. T cell fraction was estimated by normalization of TCRbeta template counts to usable DNA, with usable DNA being measured through amplification of reference genes present in all nucleated cells. Repertoire TCRs were annotated as SARS-CoV-2-specific by exact matching of V gene, CDR3 amino acid sequence and J gene to a known reactive TCR set. MIRA supplied the reference SARS-CoV-2 TCR set, which was filtered for enrichment in COVID-19-positive ImmuneCODE repertoires so that public or cross-reactive TCRs were removed. Based on the MIRA antigens, annotated TCRs were further analysed at the level of specific ORF or position within ORF. Breadth was defined as the number of annotated unique rearrangements divided by the total number of unique productive rearrangements, and depth was defined as the summed frequency of the annotated unique rearrangements. Two-sided Wilcoxon rank-sum tests were applied when comparing TCR breadth between groups. Entries here come from immuneACCESS through TCRdb and include only in-frame sequences with V and J called. Some clones fail to appear in such tables; in the studies checked, an unresolved V gene covers under half of the shortfall, and the cause of the remainder is unknown. The V and J calls and clone size were taken over from that table, and D and trimming were inferred from the DNA. Across this sample there are about 480,000 clones, with 87% seen only once. The top ten constitute 10% to 15% of the sample.

Notes on this clone: What antigen it recognizes has not been identified. Per-base qualities were not stored, and no clone one base away is much larger.

Reading the germline V gene (reference sequence) gives CDR1 SGHNT and CDR2 YYREEE. Clipping removes 4 bases from V and 5 bases from J, with 2 as the unmatched junction base count. The CDR3 holds 14 amino acids from the cysteine to the phenylalanine. The CDR3 DNA has 42 bases and is translated from base 1. Here the sequenced sample was peripheral blood, taken in a trial of Ad26.COV2.S vaccine versus placebo. Rearrangement joined TRBV5-4 to TRBJ2-3, with 12 central nucleotides matching TRBD2. This clonotype originated in a person between 18 and 65 years old who received the Ad26.COV2.S COVID-19 vaccine or a placebo. The CDR3 protein sequence reads: CASSASGREDTQYF. The DNA sequence follows: TGTGCCAGCAGCGCTAGCGGGAGGGAAGATACGCAGTATTTT.